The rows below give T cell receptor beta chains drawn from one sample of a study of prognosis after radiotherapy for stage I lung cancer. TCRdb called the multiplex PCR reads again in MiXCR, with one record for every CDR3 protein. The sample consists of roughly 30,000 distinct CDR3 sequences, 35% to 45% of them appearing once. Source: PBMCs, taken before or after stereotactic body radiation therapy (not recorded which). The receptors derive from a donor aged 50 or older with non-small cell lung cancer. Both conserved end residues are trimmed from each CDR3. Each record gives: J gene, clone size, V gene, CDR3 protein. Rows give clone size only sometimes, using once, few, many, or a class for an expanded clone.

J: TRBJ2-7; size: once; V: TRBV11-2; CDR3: ASSFWYEQY
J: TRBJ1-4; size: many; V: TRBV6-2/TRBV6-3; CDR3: ASSYPLGTGSLEKLF
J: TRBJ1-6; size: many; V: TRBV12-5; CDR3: ASGLAPLRTLRGPPGSPLH
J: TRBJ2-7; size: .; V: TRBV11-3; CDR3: ASSARDSSSYEQY
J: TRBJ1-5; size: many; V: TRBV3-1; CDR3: ASSKTGSNQPQH
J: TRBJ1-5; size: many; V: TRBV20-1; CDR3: SFWRGINQPQH
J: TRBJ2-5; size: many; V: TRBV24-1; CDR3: ATQDKLDREGTQETQY
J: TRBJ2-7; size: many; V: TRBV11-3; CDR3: ASSSKPSGAYEQY
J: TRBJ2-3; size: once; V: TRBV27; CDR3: ASCSGSPDTQY
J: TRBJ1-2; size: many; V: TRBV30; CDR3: AWSGDLGYT
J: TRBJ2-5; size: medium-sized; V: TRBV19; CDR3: ASSQGQETQY
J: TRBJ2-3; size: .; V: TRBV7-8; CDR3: ASSFEGTGLTHTQY
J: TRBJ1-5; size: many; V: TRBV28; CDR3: ASRVGDSNQPQH
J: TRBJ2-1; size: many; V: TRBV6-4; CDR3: ASSDRLAGYNEQF
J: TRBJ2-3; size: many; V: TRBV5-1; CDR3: ASSSGTSLDTQY
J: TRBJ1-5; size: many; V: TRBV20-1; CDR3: SASAGPGKIRSNQPQH
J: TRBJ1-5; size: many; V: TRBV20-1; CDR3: SARDLTSRSNQPQH
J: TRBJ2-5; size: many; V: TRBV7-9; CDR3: ASSLAMTGPQETQY
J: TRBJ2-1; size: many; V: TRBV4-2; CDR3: ASSPRTGAYDEQF
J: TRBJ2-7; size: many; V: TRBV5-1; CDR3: ASSLAERAHEQY
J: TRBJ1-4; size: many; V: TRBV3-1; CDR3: ASSQMQGYNEKLF
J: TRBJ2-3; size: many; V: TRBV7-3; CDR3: ASSSGTSGNTDTQY
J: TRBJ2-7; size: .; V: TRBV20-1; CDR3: SASTGTVGSPIYGQY
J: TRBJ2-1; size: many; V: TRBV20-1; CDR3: SASETGYNEQF
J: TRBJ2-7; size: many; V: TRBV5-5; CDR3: ASSFASRDYEQY